This T cell receptor beta chain comes out of a study of response to subunit inactivated influenza vaccine. Germline assignment: CDR1 SEHNR and CDR2 FQNEAQ (reference sequence). Trimming shortened V by 10 bases and J by 5 bases, and 11 bases separated the two germline ends. CDR3 length equals 12 residues. TCRdb fed the RT-PCR reads into MiXCR, producing one record per CDR3 protein. The sample carries hundreds of thousands of distinct CDR3 sequences, 6% to 9% recorded once. This clonotype was seen more than once but under ten times. This receptor was taken from a man in his fifties or sixties who received an inactivated influenza vaccine. The chain uses TRBV7-9 and TRBJ2-2; D is unclear. This sample comprised PBMCs from blood, obtained less than 30 months after vaccination. This chain's CDR3 is CATDGGTGELFF. DNA of the CDR3: TGTGCCACCGACGGTGGGACCGGGGAGCTGTTTTTT.